This is a list of T cell receptor beta chains from one sample in a study of shared clonotypes between healthy human individuals. Clones were read by immunoSEQ multiplex PCR, and TCRdb kept only the in-frame ones, dropping some. In the table there are roughly 1,100,000 clones, about 74% of which are singletons. Source material: memory CD4+ T cells sorted from blood. The receptors stem from a man younger than 35 in good health. The CDR3 runs from the conserved cysteine through the conserved F or W. Each record gives: clone size, V gene, D gene, J gene, CDR3 DNA, CDR3 protein. A D gene is named only where the DNA matches it firmly. A clone size is listed for some rows: how often the clone was seen (once, few, many), or a class if it is expanded.

>.|TRBV7-9|TRBD2|TRBJ2-5
TGTGCCAGCATACAAGCGGGGGCCGGGGAGACCCAGTACTTC
CASIQAGAGETQYF
>.|TRBV7-2|.|TRBJ1-5
TGTGCCAGCTCTTGGGACGCCGGCAATCAGCCCCAGCATTTT
CASSWDAGNQPQHF
>.|TRBV27|TRBD2|TRBJ2-7
TGTGCCAGCAGTTTCCGCGGGGGGGCCGGGTACGAGCAGTACTTC
CASSFRGGAGYEQYF
>.|TRBV5-1|TRBD1|TRBJ1-5
TGCGCCAGCCCCTTGCCCGGGGACAGGGCATTCTATAGCAATCAGCCCCAGCATTTT
CASPLPGDRAFYSNQPQHF
>.|TRBV6-1|.|TRBJ2-3
TGTGCCAGCGGAGACCGGAGGATCACAGATACGCAGTATTTT
CASGDRRITDTQYF
>.|TRBV30|.|TRBJ2-3
TGTGCCTGGAGCCCGATTTCGGGAGATACGCAGTATTTT
CAWSPISGDTQYF
>.|TRBV5-1|TRBD2|TRBJ2-3
TGCGCCAGCAGCGAAGGGACTAGCGGGTTCACAGATACGCAGTATTTT
CASSEGTSGFTDTQYF
>.|TRBV5-1|.|TRBJ2-3
TGCGCCAGCAGCCCGGGGGCCGCACTCGGGTCTGCAGATACGCAGTATTTT
CASSPGAALGSADTQYF
>few|TRBV4-2|.|TRBJ2-1
TGTGCCAGCAGCCAAGTCGGCAGCGGCTACAATGAGCAGTTCTTC
CASSQVGSGYNEQFF
>.|TRBV30|TRBD2|TRBJ2-1
TGTGCCTGGACTAGCGGGAGGCCGAAGCAGTTCTTC
CAWTSGRPKQFF
>.|TRBV6-6|TRBD2|TRBJ2-1
TGTGCCAGCAGTACCCTAGCCGGGACTAGTGAGCAGTTCTTC
CASSTLAGTSEQFF
>.|TRBV7-2|.|TRBJ2-7
TGTGCCAGCGGCGGGACTGCCTACGAGCAGTACTTC
CASGGTAYEQYF
>.|TRBV28|TRBD1|TRBJ1-2
TGTGCCAGCAGTTTTTCGGACAGGCCGGGAAATGGCTACACCTTC
CASSFSDRPGNGYTF
>.|TRBV19|.|TRBJ2-1
TGTGCCAGTAGTATAGATCTGGGGTCGTACAATGAGCAGTTCTTC
CASSIDLGSYNEQFF
>.|TRBV10-3|TRBD1|TRBJ1-1
TGTGCCATCAGCCGGACAGGGTGGGACACTGAAGCTTTCTTT
CAISRTGWDTEAFF
>.|TRBV5-1|.|TRBJ2-5
TGCGCCAGCAGCTTGGGACTAGGGGAGACCCAGTACTTC
CASSLGLGETQYF
>.|TRBV27|TRBD1|TRBJ1-6
TGTGCCAGCAGTATACAGGGGGCTCTGGGAAATTCACCCCTCCACTTT
CASSIQGALGNSPLHF
>.|TRBV7-2|.|TRBJ1-6
TGTGCCAGCAGCTTACTCGGTTGGAATTCACCCCTCCACTTT
CASSLLGWNSPLHF
>.|TRBV5-1|.|TRBJ2-7
TGCGCCAGCAGCTTGTCATCGGCCTACGAGCAGTACTTC
CASSLSSAYEQYF
>once|TRBV2|.|TRBJ1-3
TGTGCCAGCAGTGATGCCAGGGGAGGTGGAAACACCATATATTTT
CASSDARGGGNTIYF
>many|TRBV19|TRBD2|TRBJ2-3
TGTGCCAGTAGGAGGGGAAGCGGGATCGTCACAGATACGCAGTATTTT
CASRRGSGIVTDTQYF
>.|TRBV6-1|.|TRBJ2-1
TGTGCCAGCAGTGATAGGGGCTCTATTAGTTATGAGCAGTTCTTC
CASSDRGSISYEQFF
>.|TRBV6-5|.|TRBJ2-7
TGTGCCAGCAGTTACTCCCAAACAGGGACCTACGAGCAGTACTTC
CASSYSQTGTYEQYF
>few|TRBV5-1|TRBD1|TRBJ1-1
TGCGCCAGCAGCAGGACAGGGGGGTCCCCTGAAGCTTTCTTT
CASSRTGGSPEAFF
>.|TRBV4-1|TRBD1|TRBJ2-7
TGCGCCAGCAGCCAAGTTAGGGCAGGGGGCTCCTACGAGCAGTACTTC
CASSQVRAGGSYEQYF
>.|TRBV7-9|TRBD1|TRBJ2-5
TGTGCCAGCAGCACCGGGACAGGGGGCATAGAGACCCAGTACTTC
CASSTGTGGIETQYF
>.|TRBV7-8|.|TRBJ2-7
TGTGCCAGCAGCATAGGGGTGACCGTCGAACCCGAGCAGTACTTC
CASSIGVTVEPEQYF
>.|TRBV7-2|.|TRBJ2-3
TGTGCCAGCAGCTCCCTGAGGGCTAGCGCAGATACGCAGTATTTT
CASSSLRASADTQYF
>.|TRBV5-1|TRBD2|TRBJ2-5
TGCGCCAGCAGCGCCGCGGGGAGGGCGGAGACCCAGTACTTC
CASSAAGRAETQYF
>.|TRBV7-8|.|TRBJ2-3
TGTGCCAGCAGCTTCGGTGGGCCCACAGATACGCAGTATTTT
CASSFGGPTDTQYF
>.|TRBV10-3|.|TRBJ1-2
TGTGCCATCAGTGCTGGGGAGGGGGATAGAGGTGGCTACACCTTC
CAISAGEGDRGGYTF
>.|TRBV5-4|.|TRBJ2-2
TGTGCCAGCAGCCAGGACTATGGTTACACCGGGGAGCTGTTTTTT
CASSQDYGYTGELFF
>.|TRBV7-2|TRBD2|TRBJ2-3
TGTGCCAGCAGACCCCAAACGGGGGGGATTCGTACAGATACGCAGTATTTT
CASRPQTGGIRTDTQYF
>.|TRBV5-8|.|TRBJ2-7
TGTGCCAGCAGCTCGCCCCGGTTGAGCGGTACAAACGAGCAGTACTTC
CASSSPRLSGTNEQYF
>.|TRBV25-1|.|TRBJ2-6
TGTGCCAGCAGTGAATACGGGGTAACGGGGGCCAACGTCCTGACTTTC
CASSEYGVTGANVLTF
>.|TRBV29-1|.|TRBJ1-2
TGCAGCGGGGCGATGGGAGCGGGCTACACCTTC
CSGAMGAGYTF
>.|TRBV6-1|.|TRBJ2-7
TGTGCCAGCAGTGAAAGGGGTGGCAAGTACGAGCAGTACTTC
CASSERGGKYEQYF
>few|TRBV4-1|.|TRBJ2-5
TGCGCCAGCAGCCAAGATATGGGGATGGAGACCCAGTACTTC
CASSQDMGMETQYF
>.|TRBV11-3|.|TRBJ2-3
TGTGCCAGCAGCTTAGATCAGCCCCCAGATACGCAGTATTTT
CASSLDQPPDTQYF
>.|TRBV6-1|.|TRBJ1-1
TGTGCCAGCGGGGCCGGGAGAGGCACTGAAGCTTTCTTT
CASGAGRGTEAFF
>.|TRBV11-2|.|TRBJ1-2
TGTGCCAGCAGCTCCCCGGGACAACCCATGGATGGCTACACCTTC
CASSSPGQPMDGYTF
>.|TRBV6-5|.|TRBJ2-5
TGTGCCAGCAGCGCCCAAGGGACTCCGGGGGAGACCCAGTACTTC
CASSAQGTPGETQYF
>once|TRBV4-1|.|TRBJ1-4
TGCGCCAGCAGCCAAGGGTGGGCCGAGAAACTGTTTTTT
CASSQGWAEKLFF
>.|TRBV12-5|TRBD2|TRBJ2-7
TGTGCTAGTGGTGGGACTAGCCAGCCCTACGAGCAGTACTTC
CASGGTSQPYEQYF
>.|TRBV4-3|.|TRBJ2-6
TGCGCCAGCAGCCAAGAGCAAGTGGGGGCCCCCTCTGGGGCCAACGTCCTGACTTTC
CASSQEQVGAPSGANVLTF
>.|TRBV23-1|.|TRBJ2-7
TGCGCCAGCACCGGGCCACTAGGATACGAGCAGTACTTC
CASTGPLGYEQYF
>.|TRBV6-1|.|TRBJ2-4
TGTGCCAGCAGTGACCACGGAGCCAAAAACATTCAGTACTTC
CASSDHGAKNIQYF
>.|TRBV4-1|TRBD1|TRBJ1-2
TGCGCCAGCAGCCCCGGACAGGGGAAAGTCTATGGCTACACCTTC
CASSPGQGKVYGYTF
>.|TRBV6-5|.|TRBJ2-1
TGTGCCATCCTCACGCCCTGGAATGAGCAGTTCTTC
CAILTPWNEQFF
>few|TRBV5-1|.|TRBJ1-1
TGCGCCAGCAGCTTAGCTCAGGGTATGGCAATGAACACTGAAGCTTTCTTT
CASSLAQGMAMNTEAFF
>once|TRBV29-1|.|TRBJ1-2
TGCAGCGTTCGGGACCAAACGCCAGACACCTTC
CSVRDQTPDTF
>once|TRBV5-1|.|TRBJ1-1
TGCGCCAGCAGCTCGGGACAATTGAACACTGAAGCTTTCTTT
CASSSGQLNTEAFF
>few|TRBV7-9|.|TRBJ2-3
TGTGCCAGCAGCTCCGGTAGGGGGGGAGGTGGAACAGATACGCAGTATTTT
CASSSGRGGGGTDTQYF
>.|TRBV7-2|TRBD1|TRBJ2-5
TGTGCCAGCAGCTTAACAGGGGGCTTGAGGGAGACCCAGTACTTC
CASSLTGGLRETQYF
>.|TRBV6-5|.|TRBJ2-1
TGTGCCAGCAGTTACTCCACGTCTACATCCTACAATGAGCAGTTCTTC
CASSYSTSTSYNEQFF
>.|TRBV4-3|.|TRBJ1-6
TGCGCCAGCAGCCCCGAAGGGGGTAATTCACCCCTCCACTTT
CASSPEGGNSPLHF
>.|TRBV27|.|TRBJ2-1
TGTGCCAGCAGTGGACCGAGGCTAGCTACGGGCAATGAGCAGTTCTTC
CASSGPRLATGNEQFF
>few|TRBV4-1|TRBD1|TRBJ2-5
TGCGCCAGCAGCCAAGGGGGACAGGCGGGCGCTTGGGAGACCCAGTACTTC
CASSQGGQAGAWETQYF
>.|TRBV19|.|TRBJ2-7
TGTGCCAGTAGTATGGGGGCTAGCAGCTCCTACGAGCAGTACTTC
CASSMGASSSYEQYF